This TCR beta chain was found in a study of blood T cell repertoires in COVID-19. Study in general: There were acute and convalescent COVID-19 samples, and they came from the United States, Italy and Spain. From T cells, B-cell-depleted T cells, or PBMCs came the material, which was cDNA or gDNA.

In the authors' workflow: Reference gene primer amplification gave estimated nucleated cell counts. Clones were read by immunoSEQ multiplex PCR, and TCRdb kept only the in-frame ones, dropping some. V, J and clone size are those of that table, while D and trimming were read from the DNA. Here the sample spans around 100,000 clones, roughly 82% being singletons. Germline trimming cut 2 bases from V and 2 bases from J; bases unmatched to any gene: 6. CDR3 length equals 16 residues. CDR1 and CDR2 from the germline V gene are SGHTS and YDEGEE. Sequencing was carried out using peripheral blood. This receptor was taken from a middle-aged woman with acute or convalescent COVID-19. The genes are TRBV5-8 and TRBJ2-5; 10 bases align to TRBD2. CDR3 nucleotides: TGTGCCAGCAGCTTTGGGGGGACTAGCGCTCAAGAGACCCAGTACTTC. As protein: CASSFGGTSAQETQYF.